The following is a T cell receptor beta chain sequence with its context. These data come from a study of technical replicates of blood from several donors. TCRdb's table, derived via immunoSEQ multiplex PCR, lists solely in-frame clones and lacks some. The table lists about 70,000 clones, approximately 97% of them singletons. V lost 7 bases and J lost 4; bases outside the gene matches: 11. Germline CDR1 is PRHDT and CDR2 is FYEKMQ (reference sequence). There are 16 residues in the CDR3. The chain carries TRBV13 and TRBJ2-2, with 8 bases fitting TRBD2. The sequenced sample was T cells isolated from PBMCs. This TCR came from a human donor in good health. The CDR3 nucleotides are TGTGCCAGCATCGTCAGCGGGACTAGAGGCACCGGGGAGCTGTTTTTT. The encoded protein is CASIVSGTRGTGELFF.